Listed here are 20 T cell receptor beta chains from one sample, sequenced in a study of blood T cells in healthy people across ages. For the second PCR, which ran for 7 to 11 cycles, a sample-barcoded 5' primer and a J-beta primer mix were used. In TCRdb, the 5' RACE reads were re-called with MiXCR into one record per CDR3 protein. The sample holds 1.5 million or so distinct CDR3 sequences; approximately 42% are singletons and the top ten take 4%. The sequenced material came from blood. These receptors were taken from a woman aged 18-29 years in good health.

This rearrangement joins TRBV15 to TRBJ1-1; D remains unclear. V shed 0 bases and J shed 3 bases, with 5 bases lying between them. CDR3 length: 13 amino acids. Germline CDR1 and CDR2: LNHNV and YYDKDF (reference sequence). CDR3 sequence reads: CATSRDEDTEAFF. CDR3 sequence (DNA): TGTGCCACCAGCAGAGATGAGGACACTGAAGCTTTCTTT.

The rearrangement links TRBV20-1 to TRBJ1-2; unclear D gene. The length of the CDR3 is 13 residues. Trimming pared 3 bases from V and 4 bases from J, leaving 12 bases between. The germline gives CDR1 DFQATT, CDR2 SNEGSKA (reference sequence). CDR3 region: CSASSSLGYGYTF. CDR3 nucleotide sequence: TGCAGTGCTAGTTCATCCTTGGGCTATGGCTACACCTTC.

The chain recombines TRBV28 with TRBJ2-5; 8 bases are shared with TRBD2. The V gene end was trimmed by 2 bases and the J gene end by 11 bases; junction bases not matched to a gene: 13. The germline CDR1 and CDR2 sequences are MDHEN and SYDVKM. This CDR3 has 15 amino acids. CDR3 nucleotide sequence: TGTGCCAGCAGTTTAGACGGGGGGGGGCACAATGAGCAGTACTTC. It yields the protein CASSLDGGGHNEQYF.

This clonotype showed up just a few times. This rearrangement joins TRBV9 to TRBJ2-3; D uncertain. Germline V gene lookup returns CDR1 SGDLS and CDR2 YYNGEE. Trimming removed 0 bases at V and 2 bases at J, with 7 bases between. The CDR3 spans 14 residues. CDR3 protein: CASSVEVVTDTQYF. CDR3 sequence (DNA): TGTGCCAGCAGCGTAGAGGTAGTCACAGATACGCAGTATTTT.

The chain combines TRBV6-5 with TRBJ2-7; D may be TRBD1 (6 bases). V was cut by 3 bases and J by 2 bases, with 14 bases left in between. Germline V CDR1 and CDR2: MNHEY, SVGAGI. This CDR3 has 15 amino acids. The DNA of the CDR3 is TGTGCCAGCAGTTATGGACAGCTATTAACCTACGAGCAGTACTTC. It codes for CASSYGQLLTYEQYF.

This clonotype was observed a handful of times. The CDR3 region has the DNA TGTGCCAGCAAACAGCGGGAGGGTACCAATGAGCAGTTCTTC. This codes for CASKQREGTNEQFF. The V and J genes are TRBV6-6 and TRBJ2-1; 10 bases are shared with TRBD2. Losses at the gene ends were 7 bases for V and 6 bases for J; bases not matched to a gene: 6. CDR1 and CDR2 (germline): MNHNY, SVGAGI (reference sequence). This CDR3 has 14 residues.

Points on this clonotype: The junction does not match germline at one end; this may be a read error. The chain joins TRBV5-1 to TRBJ2-3, with 8 bases that match TRBD1. CDR3 length: 18 residues. Germline V CDR1 and CDR2: SGHRS, YFSETQ. This chain's CDR3 is CASSFGAIRTGWSDTRYF. In DNA, the CDR3 is TGCGCCAGCAGCTTTGGTGCTATCCGGACAGGGTGGTCAGATACGCGGTATTTT.

This clonotype was counted a few times. V and J are TRBV20-1 and TRBJ2-3, with D perhaps matching TRBD1 (5 bases). This CDR3 has 15 amino acids. Germline CDR1 DFQATT, CDR2 SNEGSKA (reference sequence). The V and J ends lost 3 bases and 0 bases respectively, with 13 bases between them. The CDR3 spells CSARDPGSSTDTQYF. The CDR3 DNA reads as TGCAGTGCTAGGGACCCAGGGTCGAGCACAGATACGCAGTATTTT.

The rearrangement uses TRBV4-3 and TRBJ2-7; a weak D match, TRBD2 (5 bases). Germline V gene lookup returns CDR1 LGHNA and CDR2 YSLEER. This CDR3 spans 15 amino acids. V shed 0 bases and J shed 7 bases, with 16 bases lying between them. In DNA, the CDR3 is TGCGCCAGCAGCCAAGATGCCAAGGCCCGCGGGGAGCAGTACTTC. Protein sequence: CASSQDAKARGEQYF.

This chain links TRBV5-1 with TRBJ2-1; TRBD1 might be the D (5 bases). Germline V lookup: CDR1 SGHRS, CDR2 YFSETQ. V was clipped by 1 base and J by 5 bases, with 10 bases between them. CDR3 length: 14 residues. CDR3 protein: CASSLNTGDNEQFF. In DNA form, the CDR3 reads TGCGCCAGCAGCTTGAATACAGGTGACAATGAGCAGTTCTTC.

This clonotype appeared a few times. V usage is TRBV7-9 and J usage is TRBJ2-1; D may be TRBD2 (6 bases). The V gene's germline CDR1 is SEHNR and CDR2 FQNEAQ (reference sequence). V dropped 5 bases and J dropped 12 bases, with 17 bases sitting between them. The CDR3 consists of 13 residues. The CDR3 nucleotides are TGTGCCAGCAGCGGGGGGTCTTCCGGGGGGCAGTTCTTC. This translates into CASSGGSSGGQFF.

The rearrangement joins TRBV7-2 to TRBJ2-1; 7 bases align to TRBD2. Trimming removed 1 base from V and 0 bases from J; junction bases left unmatched: 3. This CDR3 comprises 16 residues. Germline lookup yields CDR1 SGHTA and CDR2 FQGNSA. The CDR3 coding sequence is TGTGCCAGCAGCTTAGGTTGGACTAGCTCCTACAATGAGCAGTTCTTC. Translating it yields CASSLGWTSSYNEQFF.

This chain uses TRBV27 with TRBJ2-7, with D unclear. Trimming stripped 5 bases from V and 6 bases from J, with 23 bases between. Germline lookup yields CDR1 MNHEY and CDR2 SMNVEV (reference sequence). The CDR3 totals 16 residues. As DNA, the CDR3 is TGTGCCAGCAGTCCCACCTATGTAGGTGGGTTTGGCGAGCAGTACTTC. Protein product: CASSPTYVGGFGEQYF.

This clonotype was counted between two and nine times. In DNA, the CDR3 is TGTGCCAGCAGCTTTCCCCGACAGGGGCGCACAGATACGCAGTATTTT. Translated: CASSFPRQGRTDTQYF. The V gene is TRBV11-2, the J gene TRBJ2-3; 8 positions agree with TRBD1. The CDR3 length is 16 residues. Germline V gives CDR1 SGHAT, CDR2 FQNNGV. V was clipped by 3 bases and J by 1 base; unmatched bases: 6. Full variable domain (missing parts from reference TRBV11-2 and TRBJ2-3): EAGVAQSPRYKIIEKRQSVAFWCNPISGHATLYWYQQILGQGPKLLIQFQNNGVVDDSQLPKDRFSAERLKGVDSTLKIQPAKLEDSAVYLCASSFPRQGRTDTQYFGPGTRLTVL.

The J gene is TRBJ2-1, the V gene TRBV12-3 or TRBV12-4, with D possibly being TRBD1 (6 bases). The CDR3 has 14 residues. V lost 4 bases to trimming and J lost 7 bases, with 14 bases between them. CDR3 nucleotide sequence: TGTGCCAGCAGTTCTATACAGGGTTTTAATGAGCAGTTCTTC. It translates to CASSSIQGFNEQFF.

CDR3 sequence: CATTPNRGSNEQFF. The DNA of the CDR3 is TGTGCCACCACCCCAAACAGGGGGAGTAATGAGCAGTTCTTC. The V gene is TRBV15, the J gene TRBJ2-1; TRBD1 matches at 8 bases. The germline V gene has CDR1 LNHNV and CDR2 YYDKDF (reference sequence). V shed 7 bases and J 7 bases; nucleotides not matched to a gene: 9. The CDR3 extends over 14 amino acids. Supplemented by reference TRBV15 and TRBJ2-1, the full variable domain reads DAMVIQNPRYQVTQFGKPVTLSCSQTLNHNVMYWYQQKSSQAPKLLFHYYDKDFNNEADTPDNFQSRRPNTSFCFLDIRSPGLGDTAMYLCATTPNRGSNEQFFGPGTRLTVL.

The V call is TRBV20-1, the J call TRBJ2-7; D may be TRBD2 (6 bases). Germline assignment: CDR1 DFQATT and CDR2 SNEGSKA (reference sequence). V lost 3 bases, J lost 4 bases, and 25 bases lay in between. This CDR3 is 17 amino acids long. The CDR3 loop is CSASFPLFSGGGYEQYF. The CDR3 DNA sequence: TGCAGTGCTAGTTTCCCCCTCTTTAGCGGAGGCGGATACGAGCAGTACTTC.

The rearrangement uses TRBV6-2 or TRBV6-3 and TRBJ1-5; 9 bases map to TRBD1. The germline V gene has CDR1 MNHEY and CDR2 SVGEGT. This CDR3 has 15 residues. V lost 4 bases and J lost 4; bases outside the gene matches: 5. The CDR3 region has the DNA TGTGCCAGCAGTTTCCTCGACAGGGGGAATCAGCCCCAGCATTTT. The encoded protein is CASSFLDRGNQPQHF.

The chain is built from TRBV20-1 and TRBJ2-2; no definite D call. The CDR3 is 14 residues long. Germline V gene lookup returns CDR1 DFQATT and CDR2 SNEGSKA (reference sequence). V gave up 2 bases and J gave up 1 base, with 8 bases separating them. The CDR3 here is CSARISLNTGELFF. The CDR3 nucleotides are TGCAGTGCTAGAATTAGCCTGAACACCGGGGAGCTGTTTTTT.

A few counts support this clonotype. The chain employs TRBV28 and TRBJ2-1; TRBD2 matches 11 bases. Germline lookup yields CDR1 MDHEN and CDR2 SYDVKM. The ends lost 1 base at V and 4 bases at J; junction bases unmatched: 9. The CDR3 is 18 amino acids. CDR3 bases: TGTGCCAGCAGTTTATTAGCGGGAGGGCCAGTGGGATACAATGAGCAGTTCTTC. Protein product: CASSLLAGGPVGYNEQFF.